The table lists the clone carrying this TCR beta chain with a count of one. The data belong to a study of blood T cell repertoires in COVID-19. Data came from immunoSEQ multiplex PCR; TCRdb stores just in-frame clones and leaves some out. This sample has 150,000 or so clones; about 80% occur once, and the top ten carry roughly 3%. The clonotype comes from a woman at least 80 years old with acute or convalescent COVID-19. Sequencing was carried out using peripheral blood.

The CDR3 DNA reads as TGTGCCATCAGTGATGTACTAGCGGCCTACAATGAGCAGTTCTTC. This sequence encodes CAISDVLAAYNEQFF. This chain connects TRBV10-3 to TRBJ2-1; the match to TRBD2 covers 8 bases. J gave up 2 bases and V 3 bases, and 3 bases lay outside the gene matches. Germline values: CDR1 ENHRY, CDR2 SYGVKD. The CDR3 is made up of 15 amino acids.